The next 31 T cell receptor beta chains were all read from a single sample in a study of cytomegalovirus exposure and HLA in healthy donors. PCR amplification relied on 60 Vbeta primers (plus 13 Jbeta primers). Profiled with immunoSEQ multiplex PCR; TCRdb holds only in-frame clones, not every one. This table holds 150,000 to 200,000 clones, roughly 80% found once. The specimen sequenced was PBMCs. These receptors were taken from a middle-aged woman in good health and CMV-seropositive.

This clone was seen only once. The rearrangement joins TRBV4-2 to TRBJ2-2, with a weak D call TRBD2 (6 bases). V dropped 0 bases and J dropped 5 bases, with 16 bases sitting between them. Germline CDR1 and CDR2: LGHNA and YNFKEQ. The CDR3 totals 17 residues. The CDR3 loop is CASSQEFRLARTGELFF. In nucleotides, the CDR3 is TGTGCCAGCAGCCAAGAATTTCGGCTAGCGCGGACCGGGGAGCTGTTTTTT.

The CDR3 loop reads CASSVGAGGGETQYF. In DNA, the CDR3 is TGTGCCAGCAGCGTAGGAGCGGGAGGGGGAGAGACCCAGTACTTC. The chain uses TRBV9 and TRBJ2-5, with 10 bases fitting TRBD2. CDR3 size: 15 residues. Germline CDR1 is SGDLS and CDR2 is YYNGEE. J lost 4 bases, V lost 0 bases, and 3 bases had no gene match.

CDR3 region: CASSQSGGFLETQYF. For the CDR3, the DNA is TGTGCCAGCAGCCAAAGCGGGGGGTTCCTGGAGACCCAGTACTTC. This rearrangement joins TRBV7-9 to TRBJ2-5; TRBD2 matches 9 bases. This CDR3 is built from 15 residues. The ends lost 5 bases at V and 5 bases at J; junction bases unmatched: 9. Looked up from germline, CDR1 is SEHNR and CDR2 is FQNEAQ (reference sequence).

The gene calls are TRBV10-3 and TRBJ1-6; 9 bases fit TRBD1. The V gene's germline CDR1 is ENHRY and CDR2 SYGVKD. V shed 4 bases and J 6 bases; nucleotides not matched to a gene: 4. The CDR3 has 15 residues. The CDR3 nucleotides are TGTGCCATCAGTGGAATGACAGGGGGTAATTCACCCCTCCACTTT. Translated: CAISGMTGGNSPLHF.

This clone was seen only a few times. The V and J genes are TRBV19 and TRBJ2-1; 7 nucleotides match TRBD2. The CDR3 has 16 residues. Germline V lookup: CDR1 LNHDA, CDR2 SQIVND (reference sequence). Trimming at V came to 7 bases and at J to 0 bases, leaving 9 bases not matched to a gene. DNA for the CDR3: TGTGCCAGTACCGGGACTACCTTACCCTCCTACAATGAGCAGTTCTTC. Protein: CASTGTTLPSYNEQFF. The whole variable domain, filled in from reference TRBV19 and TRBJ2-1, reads DGGITQSPKYLFRKEGQNVTLSCEQNLNHDAMYWYRQDPGQGLRLIYYSQIVNDFQKGDIAEGYSVSREKKESFPLTVTSAQKNPTAFYLCASTGTTLPSYNEQFFGPGTRLTVL.

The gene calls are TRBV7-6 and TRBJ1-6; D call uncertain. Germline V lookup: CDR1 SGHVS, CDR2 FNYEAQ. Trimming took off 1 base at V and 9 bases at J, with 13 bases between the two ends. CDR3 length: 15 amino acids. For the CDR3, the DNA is TGTGCCAGCAGCTTAGAGCCCCGGTCGGGTTCACCCCTCCACTTT. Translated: CASSLEPRSGSPLHF.

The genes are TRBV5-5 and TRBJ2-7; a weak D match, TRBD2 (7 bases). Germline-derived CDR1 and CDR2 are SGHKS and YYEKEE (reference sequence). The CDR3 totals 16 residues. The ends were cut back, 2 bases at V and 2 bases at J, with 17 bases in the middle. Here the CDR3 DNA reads TGTGCCAGCAGCTTCCCCCCGGGGGGCTCAACCTACGAGCAGTACTTC. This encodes CASSFPPGGSTYEQYF.

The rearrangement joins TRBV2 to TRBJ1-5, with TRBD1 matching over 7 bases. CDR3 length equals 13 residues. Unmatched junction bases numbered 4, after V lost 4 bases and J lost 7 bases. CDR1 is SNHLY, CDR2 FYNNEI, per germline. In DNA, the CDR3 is TGTGCCAGCAGTGGACAGGGCTGGCAGCCCCAGCATTTT. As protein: CASSGQGWQPQHF.

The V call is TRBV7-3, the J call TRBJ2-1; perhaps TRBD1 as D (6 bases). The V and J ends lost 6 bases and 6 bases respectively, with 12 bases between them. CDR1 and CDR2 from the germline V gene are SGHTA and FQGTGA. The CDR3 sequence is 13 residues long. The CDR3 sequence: CASSVQGSNEQFF. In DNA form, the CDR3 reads TGTGCCAGCAGTGTACAGGGATCCAATGAGCAGTTCTTC.

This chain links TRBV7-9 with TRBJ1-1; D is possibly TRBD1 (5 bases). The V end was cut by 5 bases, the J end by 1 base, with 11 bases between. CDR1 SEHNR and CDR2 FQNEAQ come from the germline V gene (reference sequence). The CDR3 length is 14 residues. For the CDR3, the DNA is TGTGCCAGCAGCCATCTTACAGGGAACACTGAAGCTTTCTTT. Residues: CASSHLTGNTEAFF.

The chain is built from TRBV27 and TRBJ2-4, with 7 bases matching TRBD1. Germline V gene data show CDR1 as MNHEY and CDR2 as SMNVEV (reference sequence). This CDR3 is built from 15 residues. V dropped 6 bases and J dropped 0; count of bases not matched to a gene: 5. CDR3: CASSLGTEAKNIQYF. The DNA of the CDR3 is TGTGCCAGCAGCTTAGGGACAGAAGCCAAAAACATTCAGTACTTC.

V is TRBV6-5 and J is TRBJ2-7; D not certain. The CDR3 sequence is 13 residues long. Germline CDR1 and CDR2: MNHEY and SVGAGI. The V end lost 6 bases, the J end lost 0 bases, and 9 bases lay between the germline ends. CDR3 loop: CASRRGRSYEQYF. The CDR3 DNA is TGTGCCAGCAGGCGCGGCCGCTCCTACGAGCAGTACTTC.

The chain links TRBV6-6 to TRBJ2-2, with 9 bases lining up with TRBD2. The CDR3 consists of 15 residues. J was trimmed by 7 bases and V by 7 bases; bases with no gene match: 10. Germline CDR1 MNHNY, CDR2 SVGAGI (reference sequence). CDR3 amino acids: CASKFGGRAIGELFF. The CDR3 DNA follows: TGTGCCAGCAAGTTTGGCGGGAGGGCCATCGGGGAGCTGTTTTTT.

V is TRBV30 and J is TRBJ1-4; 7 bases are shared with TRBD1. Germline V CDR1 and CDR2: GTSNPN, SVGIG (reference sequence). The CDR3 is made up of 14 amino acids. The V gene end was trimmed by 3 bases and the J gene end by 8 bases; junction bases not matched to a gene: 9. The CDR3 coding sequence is TGTGCCTGGAGACAAGGCACAGGGGAAGAAAAACTGTTTTTT. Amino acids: CAWRQGTGEEKLFF. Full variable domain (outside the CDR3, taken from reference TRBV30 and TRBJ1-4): SQTIHQWPATLVQPVGSPLSLECTVEGTSNPNLYWYRQAAGRGLQLLFYSVGIGQISSEVPQNLSASRPQDRQFILSSKKLLLSDSGFYLCAWRQGTGEEKLFFGSGTQLSVL.

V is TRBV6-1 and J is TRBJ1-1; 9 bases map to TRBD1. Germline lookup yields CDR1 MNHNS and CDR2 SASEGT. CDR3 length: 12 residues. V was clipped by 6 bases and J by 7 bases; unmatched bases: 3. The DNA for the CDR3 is TGTGCCAGCAGCGGGACAGGGAGTGAAGCTTTCTTT. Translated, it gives CASSGTGSEAFF.

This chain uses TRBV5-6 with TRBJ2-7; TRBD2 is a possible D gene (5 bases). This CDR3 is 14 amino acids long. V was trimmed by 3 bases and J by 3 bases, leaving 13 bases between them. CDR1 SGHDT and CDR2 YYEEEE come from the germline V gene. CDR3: CASSYGIPVYEQYF. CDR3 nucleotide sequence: TGTGCCAGCAGCTACGGGATCCCCGTCTACGAGCAGTACTTC. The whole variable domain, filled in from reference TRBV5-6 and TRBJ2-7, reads DAGVTQSPTHLIKTRGQQVTLRCSPKSGHDTVSWYQQALGQGPQFIFQYYEEEERQRGNFPDRFSGHQFPNYSSELNVNALLLGDSALYLCASSYGIPVYEQYFGPGTRLTVT.

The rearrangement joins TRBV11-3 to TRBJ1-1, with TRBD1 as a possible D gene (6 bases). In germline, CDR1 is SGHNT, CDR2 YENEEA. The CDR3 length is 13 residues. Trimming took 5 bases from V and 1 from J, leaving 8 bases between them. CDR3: CASSQGWNTEAFF. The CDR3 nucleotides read TGTGCCAGCAGCCAGGGGTGGAACACTGAAGCTTTCTTT.

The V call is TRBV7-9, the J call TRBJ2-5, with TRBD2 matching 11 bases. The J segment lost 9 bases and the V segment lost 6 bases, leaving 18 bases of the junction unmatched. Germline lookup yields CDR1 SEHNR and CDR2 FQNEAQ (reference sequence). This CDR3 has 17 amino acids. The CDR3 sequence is CASRLAGGPPFVEAQYF. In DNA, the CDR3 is TGTGCCAGCAGGCTAGCGGGAGGCCCCCCCTTCGTTGAGGCCCAGTACTTC.

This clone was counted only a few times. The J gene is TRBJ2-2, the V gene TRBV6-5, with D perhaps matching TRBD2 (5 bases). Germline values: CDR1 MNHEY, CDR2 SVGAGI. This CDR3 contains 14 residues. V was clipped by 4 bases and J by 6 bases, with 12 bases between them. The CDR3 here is CASSWEYASGELFF. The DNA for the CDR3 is TGTGCCAGCAGTTGGGAGTACGCATCCGGGGAGCTGTTTTTT.

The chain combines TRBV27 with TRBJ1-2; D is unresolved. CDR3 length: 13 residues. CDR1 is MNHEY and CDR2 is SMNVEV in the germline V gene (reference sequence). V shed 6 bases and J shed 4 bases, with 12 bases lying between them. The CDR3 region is CASSRTEGYGYTF. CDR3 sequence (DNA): TGTGCCAGCAGCCGCACAGAAGGCTATGGCTACACCTTC.

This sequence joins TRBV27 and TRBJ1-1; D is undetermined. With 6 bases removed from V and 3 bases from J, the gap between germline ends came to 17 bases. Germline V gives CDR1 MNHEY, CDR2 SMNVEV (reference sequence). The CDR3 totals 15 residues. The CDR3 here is CASSTRATLDTEAFF. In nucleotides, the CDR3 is TGTGCCAGCAGCACGAGGGCCACGCTCGACACTGAAGCTTTCTTT.

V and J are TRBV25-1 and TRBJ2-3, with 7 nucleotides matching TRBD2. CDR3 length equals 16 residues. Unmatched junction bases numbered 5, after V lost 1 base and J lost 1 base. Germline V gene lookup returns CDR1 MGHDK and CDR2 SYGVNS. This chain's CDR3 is CASSEFGGLRTDTQYF. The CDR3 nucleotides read TGTGCCAGCAGTGAATTCGGGGGGTTGCGCACAGATACGCAGTATTTT.

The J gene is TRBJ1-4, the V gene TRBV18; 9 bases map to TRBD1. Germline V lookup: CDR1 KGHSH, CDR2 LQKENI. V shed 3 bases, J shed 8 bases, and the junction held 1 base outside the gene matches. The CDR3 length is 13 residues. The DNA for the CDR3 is TGTGCCAGCTCACCCGACAGGGGGGAAAAACTGTTTTTT. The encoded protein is CASSPDRGEKLFF.

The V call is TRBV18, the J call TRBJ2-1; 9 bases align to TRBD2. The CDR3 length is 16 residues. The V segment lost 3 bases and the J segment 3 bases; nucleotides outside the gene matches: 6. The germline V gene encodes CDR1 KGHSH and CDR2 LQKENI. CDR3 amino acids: CASSPRGGRDYNEQFF. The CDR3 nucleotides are TGTGCCAGCTCACCGCGGGGGGGCAGAGACTACAATGAGCAGTTCTTC.

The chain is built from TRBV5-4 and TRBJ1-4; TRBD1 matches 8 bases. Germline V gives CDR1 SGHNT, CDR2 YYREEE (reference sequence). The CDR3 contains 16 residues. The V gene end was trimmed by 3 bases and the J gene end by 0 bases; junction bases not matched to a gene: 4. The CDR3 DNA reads TGTGCCAGCAGCTCGGGGGGACAGGCAACTAATGAAAAACTGTTTTTT. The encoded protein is CASSSGGQATNEKLFF.

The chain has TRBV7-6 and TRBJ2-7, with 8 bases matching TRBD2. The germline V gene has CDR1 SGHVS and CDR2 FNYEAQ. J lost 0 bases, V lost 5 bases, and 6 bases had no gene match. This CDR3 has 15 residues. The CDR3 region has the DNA TGTGCCAGCAGCCCGGCCAGCGGGAGCTCCTACGAGCAGTACTTC. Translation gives CASSPASGSSYEQYF.

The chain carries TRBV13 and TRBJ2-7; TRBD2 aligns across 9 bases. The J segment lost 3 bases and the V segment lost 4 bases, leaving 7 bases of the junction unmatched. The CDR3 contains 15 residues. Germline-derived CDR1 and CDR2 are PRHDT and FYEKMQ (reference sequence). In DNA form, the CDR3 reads TGTGCCAGCAGCTCGAGACTAGCGGACCGCTACGAGCAGTACTTC. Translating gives CASSSRLADRYEQYF.

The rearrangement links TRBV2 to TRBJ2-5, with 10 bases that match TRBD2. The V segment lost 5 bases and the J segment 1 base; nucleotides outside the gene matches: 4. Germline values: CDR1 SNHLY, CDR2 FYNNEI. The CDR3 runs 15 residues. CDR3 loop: CASSRTSGVQETQYF. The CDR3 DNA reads TGTGCCAGCAGTCGGACTAGCGGAGTCCAAGAGACCCAGTACTTC.

In nucleotides, the CDR3 is TGCGCCAGCAGCTTCAATCCGACAGGGCTGAACACCGGGGAGCTGTTTTTT. Amino acid sequence: CASSFNPTGLNTGELFF. The chain uses TRBV5-1 and TRBJ2-2, with 7 bases aligning to TRBD1. From germline, CDR1 is SGHRS and CDR2 YFSETQ. CDR3 size: 17 residues. The junction had 8 bases not matched to a gene; V was cut back by 2 bases and J by 1 base.

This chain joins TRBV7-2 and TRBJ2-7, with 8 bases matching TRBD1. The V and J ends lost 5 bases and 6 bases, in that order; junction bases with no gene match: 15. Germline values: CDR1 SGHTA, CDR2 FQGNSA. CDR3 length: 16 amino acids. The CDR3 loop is CASSPQETGANGEQYF. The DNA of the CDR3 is TGTGCCAGCAGCCCCCAAGAGACAGGGGCGAATGGCGAGCAGTACTTC.

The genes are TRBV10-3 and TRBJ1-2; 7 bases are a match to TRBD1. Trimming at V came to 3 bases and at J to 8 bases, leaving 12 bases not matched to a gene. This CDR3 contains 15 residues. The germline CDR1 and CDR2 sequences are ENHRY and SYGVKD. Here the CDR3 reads CAISEGQEDPRGYTF. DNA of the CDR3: TGTGCCATCAGTGAAGGACAGGAAGACCCTAGGGGCTACACCTTC.